This record concerns one T cell receptor beta chain sequence. Its antigen has not been determined. Within one base of it there is no much larger clone, and no base qualities were kept. CDR1 and CDR2, per the germline V gene, are SGHVS and FQNEAQ. Inclusive of the bounding cysteine and phenylalanine, the CDR3 is 17 residues long. This entry keeps only the CDR3 DNA: 51 bases, framed from base 1. V is cut by 0 bases and J by 4 bases, and the space between the germline ends is 16 bases. The sample's time point label is to be understood as: cycle 4 day 1 (C4D1), after more than five weeks of nivolumab. Relapse after autologous stem cell transplantation had occurred in all trial patients, and cohorts A, B and C were distinguished by prior brentuximab vedotin exposure. A total of around 59 patients with relapsed/refractory classical Hodgkin lymphoma made up the trial cohort, and each patient's best overall response was complete response, partial response or progressive disease. In the multi-cohort phase II CheckMate 205 trial, trial patients received single-agent nivolumab. An independent review committee assessed best overall response using the 2007 International Working Group response criteria. Trial PBMCs were collected just before the start of nivolumab (C1D1) and during therapy at cycle 2 day 1 and cycle 4 day 1. Peripheral blood was collected in 8 mL Vacutainer Cell Preparation Tubes, from which PBMCs were isolated by centrifugation and then cryopreserved.

Genomic DNA was isolated using the Qiagen DNeasy kit from unsorted PBMCs as well as from negatively selected CD4+ and CD8+ fractions. TCR beta CDR3 regions were subjected to amplification by immunoSEQ multiplex PCR with primers that anneal to V and J segments. A synthetic immune receptor repertoire was used to minimize amplification bias, and any residual bias was removed computationally once sequencing was done. The authors processed their data as follows. Custom Python scripts were used to quantify repertoire diversity as the Shannon entropy index. The unsorted, CD4+ and CD8+ repertoires were each analyzed separately, with the exception of combined analyses, where CD4+ and CD8+ sequences were merged in silico. Clonal expansion was defined as at least a 2-fold frequency increase after treatment relative to C1D1, with a pseudocount of 0.5 for undetected baseline clones. Singleton clones were defined as clones with 0 or 1 copy at C1D1, and non-singleton clones were defined as clones with 2 or more copies. Clones expanded in unsorted samples were labelled as CD4+, CD8+ or unknown by matching protein sequences in sorted samples from the same patient. Wilcoxon tests were applied to paired samples to test diversity changes from C1D1 to C4D1. Imported from immuneACCESS, the table was reduced by TCRdb to in-frame sequences with V and J called. These copies leave out some clones; in studies compared against another copy, an unresolved V gene accounts for under half, and the cause of the remainder is not known. V, J and clone size reflect that table, while D and trimming were determined from the DNA. For this sample there are around 100,000 clones; around nine tenths appear just once. The top ten clones comprise under 3.5% of the sample.

The data stem from a study of PD-1 blockade in classical Hodgkin lymphoma (dated by TCRdb to 2020 to 2021). Study-level background: Nivolumab dosing was 3 mg/kg intravenously every 2 weeks, continuing until either disease progression or unacceptable toxicity. The study used CyTOF and TCR beta sequencing to define a peripheral blood immune signature of response to PD-1 blockade in classical Hodgkin lymphoma. What the work shows at the level of the full study, not this receptor alone: A significant rise by C4D1 was seen in CD4+ but not CD8+ TCR diversity (p=0.0027 vs p=0.16), with the rise being most apparent in complete responders (p=0.02). Baseline TCR diversity was reported to be lower in newly diagnosed patients than in healthy donors and to be lower still in relapsed/refractory patients. Diversity was lower in patients who began nivolumab less than 1 year after ASCT, so these patients were left out of later analyses to avoid confounding by immune reconstitution. Trial patients with a complete response had baseline diversity similar to that of newly diagnosed patients, while partial responders and progressors had significantly lower diversity. The study was restricted to a single clinical trial cohort, and the causes of repertoire differences, possibly disease activity or prior therapy, were left undefined.

The source material was peripheral blood mononuclear cells (PBMCs), sampled before the fourth cycle of nivolumab. This TCR came from a human donor with classical Hodgkin lymphoma. The chain is encoded by TRBV7-8 joined to TRBJ1-5; no D gene can be assigned with confidence. At the DNA level, the sequence is TGTGCCAGCAGCTTAGCGCGGTTCCAACCCGGTAATCAGCCCCAGCATTTT. Translated, it reads CASSLARFQPGNQPQHF.